Presented here are 16 T cell receptor beta chains from one specimen sequenced in a study of monozygotic twins with inflammatory bowel disease. TCRdb re-called the 5' RACE reads and shows each CDR3 protein once, DNA omitted. The sample data list around 150,000 distinct CDR3 sequences. What was sequenced was blood. The receptors derive from a human donor with ulcerative colitis or Crohn's disease, or a healthy co-twin of an affected twin (not recorded which).

This chain joins TRBV18 and TRBJ1-5; the TCRdb call, TRBD1, lacks DNA for checking. Germline CDR1 is KGHSH and CDR2 is LQKENI. The CDR3 extends over 15 amino acids. The CDR3 here is CASSPGTGGDQPQHF.

CDR3 amino acids: CASSIRSWGTNEKLFF. This chain uses TRBV19 with TRBJ1-4. CDR1 is LNHDA, CDR2 SQIVND, per germline (reference sequence). This CDR3 comprises 16 residues. The variable domain in full, completed from reference TRBV19 and TRBJ1-4, reads DGGITQSPKYLFRKEGQNVTLSCEQNLNHDAMYWYRQDPGQGLRLIYYSQIVNDFQKGDIAEGYSVSREKKESFPLTVTSAQKNPTAFYLCASSIRSWGTNEKLFFGSGTQLSVL.

The V and J genes are TRBV13 and TRBJ2-2; TCRdb lists TRBD2, though no DNA is available to test this call. Germline V gene sequence: CDR1 PRHDT, CDR2 FYEKMQ (reference sequence). The CDR3 sequence is 16 residues long. The CDR3 sequence: CASSPARAANTGELFF.

This chain joins TRBV18 and TRBJ2-7; no DNA is available, so the TRBD2 call from TCRdb remains unchecked. The CDR3 contains 20 residues. Looked up from germline, CDR1 is KGHSH and CDR2 is LQKENI. CDR3 amino acids: CASSPRLSPPGGRDNYEQYF.

V usage is TRBV2 and J usage is TRBJ2-1; TCRdb's D gene call, TRBD1, goes unchecked for lack of DNA. The CDR3 sequence is 13 residues long. Germline values: CDR1 SNHLY, CDR2 FYNNEI. CDR3 in amino acids: CASIGETGAQQFF.

This chain joins TRBV4-3 and TRBJ2-1; TCRdb picks TRBD2, but there is no DNA to check that call. The CDR3 covers 16 residues. CDR1 is LGHNA and CDR2 is YSLEER in the germline V gene. The CDR3 reads CASSQGGQILYNEQFF.

This chain connects TRBV15 to TRBJ2-3; TCRdb selects TRBD2, and the lack of DNA leaves this call unchecked. The CDR3 runs 17 residues. Per the germline V gene, CDR1 is LNHNV and CDR2 is YYDKDF (reference sequence). Here the CDR3 reads CATSRDRDTLGTDTQYF.

This sequence joins TRBV20-1 and TRBJ2-3; there is no DNA to check the TCRdb D call of TRBD1. The CDR3 contains 13 residues. Germline CDR1 reads DFQATT; CDR2 reads SNEGSKA (reference sequence). The CDR3 spells CSARDRQGDTQYF.

V is TRBV7-3 and J is TRBJ2-1; TCRdb names TRBD2, which stays unverified in the absence of DNA. The CDR3 sequence is 13 residues long. Germline V lookup: CDR1 SGHTA, CDR2 FQGTGA. CDR3 sequence: CASSLTLGGEQFF.

The chain has TRBV12-3 or TRBV12-4 and TRBJ2-2; TCRdb selects TRBD1, and the lack of DNA leaves this call unchecked. CDR3 size: 14 residues. CDR3 sequence reads: CASSQGAHTGELFF.

The genes are TRBV27 and TRBJ1-5. Per the germline V gene, CDR1 is MNHEY and CDR2 is SMNVEV (reference sequence). This CDR3 comprises 16 residues. CDR3 sequence: CASSSYSDLSNQPQHF.

The V call is TRBV11-2, the J call TRBJ2-1; checking the TCRdb D call of TRBD2 is not possible without DNA. Germline-derived CDR1 and CDR2 are SGHAT and FQNNGV. The CDR3 is 18 amino acids. CDR3 sequence reads: CASSLVPPAGGGGDEQFF.

The chain is built from TRBV3-1 and TRBJ1-1; TCRdb picks TRBD1, but there is no DNA to check that call. This CDR3 spans 11 amino acids. CDR1 is LGHDT, CDR2 YNNKEL, per germline (reference sequence). CDR3 amino acids: CASILQGEAFF.

The chain has TRBV11-2 and TRBJ1-2; the D call from TCRdb, TRBD1, cannot be confirmed without DNA. Germline CDR1 reads SGHAT; CDR2 reads FQNNGV. The CDR3 covers 15 residues. The CDR3 protein is CASSTPRQGTSGYTF.

The chain recombines TRBV27 with TRBJ1-1; no DNA is available, so the TRBD1 call from TCRdb remains unchecked. Germline CDR1 is MNHEY and CDR2 is SMNVEV (reference sequence). The CDR3 sequence is 16 residues long. Here the CDR3 reads CASSLTWDSFITEAFF.

The chain uses TRBV15 and TRBJ2-1; TCRdb's assignment of TRBD1 cannot be checked, as there is no DNA. In germline, CDR1 is LNHNV, CDR2 YYDKDF (reference sequence). This CDR3 is 14 amino acids long. CDR3 sequence reads: CATSYPYGADEQFF. Complete variable domain (other parts from reference TRBV15 and TRBJ2-1): DAMVIQNPRYQVTQFGKPVTLSCSQTLNHNVMYWYQQKSSQAPKLLFHYYDKDFNNEADTPDNFQSRRPNTSFCFLDIRSPGLGDTAMYLCATSYPYGADEQFFGPGTRLTVL.